This note documents a single T cell receptor (beta chain) sequence. Authors of the study amplified TCR beta CDR3 regions from RNA transcripts. Primed by the HTBI set, a first-round RT-PCR was run on the TCR CDR3. From the multiplex PCR reads, TCRdb called clonotypes with MiXCR, one entry per CDR3 protein. Of roughly 400,000 distinct CDR3 sequences in the sample, about 14% were seen once. The sample comes from a study of T cells in Graves' hyperthyroidism and ophthalmopathy. Lactation, pregnancy, other autoimmune disease or uncontrolled infection led to exclusion of patients. CDR3 length: 14 amino acids. The V and J ends lost 7 bases and 3 bases respectively, with 16 bases between them. The germline gives CDR1 MNHEY, CDR2 SMNVEV (reference sequence).

The genes are TRBV27 and TRBJ2-7, with D unresolved. Input material: blood. This clonotype was sampled from a man aged 45-60 years with Graves' ophthalmopathy. The CDR3 protein is CASTNPDMGYEQYF. For the CDR3, the DNA is TGTGCCAGCACCAATCCGGATATGGGCTACGAGCAGTACTTC.